Given below is one T cell receptor beta chain in context. Its antigen has not been determined. Per-base qualities were not stored, and no clone one base away is much larger. At diagnosis, tumor, uninvolved tumor-adjacent lung and peripheral blood were collected and then preserved as a mix of FFPE and fresh-frozen material. For TCR repertoire profiling, the blood samples were analyzed as peripheral blood mononuclear cells. TCR beta CDR3 regions were sequenced from DNA using the immunoSEQ Assay. The paper's data handling went like this. To compute T cell density, TCR beta template counts were normalized to usable DNA, which was estimated by amplifying housekeeping genes. Richness was estimated using the preseqR package, with extrapolation to 400,000 templates for PBMC samples and to 120,000 templates for tissue samples. Clonality was taken to be one minus Pielou's evenness. Differential abundance testing on productive amino-acid clonotypes, with a minimum total count of 5 and an alpha of 0.1, was used to identify tissue-enriched TCRs. The Jaccard Index and the Morisita Overlap Index were used to measure how much the repertoires overlapped between compartments. GLIPH grouped TCR beta CDR3s together with public tetramer-defined viral CDR3s, and a viral motif had to include at least three viral sequences and also show V-gene enrichment. The immuneACCESS repertoire file appears here via TCRdb, limited to in-frame rearrangements. These files lack a portion of the clones; in checked studies, under half of the deficit traces to unresolved V genes, and the cause of the others is not known. D and trimming come from the DNA, and the V and J calls and clone size come from that table. The sample records roughly 38,000 clones, roughly 90% of which are singletons. In total, the top ten clones hold around 2.5% of the sample.

The data originate from a study of T cells in localized non-small cell lung cancer (dated by TCRdb to 2018 to 2021). Background on the whole study: The study analyzed T cell repertoires of 200 to 300 early-stage NSCLC patients, comparing tumors and uninvolved tumor-adjacent lungs. NSCLC patients had a mean age of approximately 66 years, and more than 120 were male and 85 to 110 female. All 230 or so NSCLC patients in the cohort were treatment-naive and had localized lung tumors that were resected.

Results the study describes overall, beyond this receptor: Higher T cell density in blood was associated with longer overall survival, whereas higher clonality in adjacent lung was associated with shorter survival. Multi-region tumor sequencing was not performed, so intratumor heterogeneity could not be excluded. Since the design was exploratory, TCR variables were selected using unadjusted p-values with no false-discovery rate correction. Of the top 100 tumor clones, a median of around 57 were detected in paired uninvolved adjacent lung; about 28 were also among that lung's top 100. The highest T cell clonality was observed in uninvolved tumor-adjacent lung, where clonality exceeded that of tumor, suggesting that antigenic responses were more focused in uninvolved tumor-adjacent lung.

CDR1 SGDLS and CDR2 YYNGEE were looked up in the germline V gene. V and J are trimmed by 0 bases and 8 bases, and the gene matches miss 5 bases of the junction. Its CDR3 holds 15 amino acids, cysteine through phenylalanine. Only CDR3 DNA is held: 45 bases, read in frame from base 1. The V gene is TRBV9 and the J gene is TRBJ1-4; TRBD1 matches 9 bases in the middle. Sequences were derived from peripheral blood, sampled before any cancer treatment. The sequence derives from a female donor of 60 years or more with stage I squamous cell lung carcinoma. The DNA sequence is TGTGCCAGCAGCGTAGGGGACAGGGACCGGGAAAAACTGTTTTTT. It is translated as CASSVGDRDREKLFF.